These 12 T cell receptor beta chains were all obtained from the same sample, sequenced in a study of blood T cell repertoires in COVID-19. Produced via immunoSEQ multiplex PCR; TCRdb's table is partial and in-frame only. Of roughly 300,000 clones listed, over 75% are singletons. Sample: PBMCs or T cells enriched from blood (not recorded which). All receptors derive from a woman under 40 who had recovered from COVID-19.

The V gene is TRBV7-2, the J gene TRBJ1-2, with a weak D call TRBD1 (5 bases). With 4 bases removed from V and 8 bases from J, the gap between germline ends came to 17 bases. The CDR3 extends over 14 amino acids. CDR1 and CDR2 (germline): SGHTA, FQGNSA. The CDR3 nucleotides are TGTGCCAGCAGCTCGAGCGCCTCAGGGTTGGGCTACACCTTC. As protein: CASSSSASGLGYTF.

The chain combines TRBV7-2 with TRBJ1-2; TRBD1 is a possible D gene (6 bases). Trimming stripped 5 bases from V and 7 bases from J, with 20 bases between. This CDR3 spans 15 amino acids. The germline V gene encodes CDR1 SGHTA and CDR2 FQGNSA. The CDR3 nucleotides are TGTGCCAGCAGCGCCAACAGGGTGGCAGTAGGTGGCTACACCTTC. Translated: CASSANRVAVGGYTF.

A single count supports this clone. The chain uses TRBV10-1 and TRBJ1-1; the D gene is possibly TRBD1 (6 bases). The germline V gene has CDR1 WNHNN and CDR2 SYGVQD (reference sequence). The CDR3 loop spans 17 amino acids. V shed 7 bases and J shed 2 bases, with 23 bases lying between them. CDR3 loop: CASTMKGDIILNTEAFF. The DNA of the CDR3 is TGCGCCAGCACCATGAAAGGGGACATTATCTTAAACACTGAAGCTTTCTTT.

The chain has TRBV28 and TRBJ1-5, with TRBD1 matching over 9 bases. Per the germline V gene, CDR1 is MDHEN and CDR2 is SYDVKM. The CDR3 totals 14 residues. V was clipped by 8 bases and J by 5 bases; unmatched bases: 7. Here the CDR3 DNA reads TGTGCCAGCCGCAGGGACAGGGTCGATCAGCCCCAGCATTTT. Translating gives CASRRDRVDQPQHF.

V usage is TRBV5-1 and J usage is TRBJ1-2, with D uncertain. Germline values: CDR1 SGHRS, CDR2 YFSETQ. CDR3 length equals 14 residues. V lost 0 bases and J 0 bases, leaving 6 bases between the germline ends. The CDR3: CASSLGVTNYGYTF. The CDR3 DNA reads as TGCGCCAGCAGCTTGGGAGTAACTAACTATGGCTACACCTTC.

V is TRBV2 and J is TRBJ1-6, with D unresolved. The V end was cut by 7 bases, the J end by 10 bases, with 20 bases between. This CDR3 comprises 15 residues. Germline V gene sequence: CDR1 SNHLY, CDR2 FYNNEI. DNA of the CDR3: TGTGCCAGCACTTCCGAGGGAGGGAAAGAATCACCCCTCCACTTT. This gives the protein CASTSEGGKESPLHF.

The chain employs TRBV5-1 and TRBJ1-4, with 7 nucleotides matching TRBD1. Germline values: CDR1 SGHRS, CDR2 YFSETQ. The CDR3 is 15 amino acids. With 0 bases clipped from V and 7 bases from J, the junction kept 6 bases outside the gene matches. CDR3 residues: CASSLEAGGGEKLFF. The CDR3 coding sequence is TGCGCCAGCAGCTTGGAGGCAGGGGGAGGTGAAAAACTGTTTTTT.

The CDR3 sequence: CASSPTGLAGYEQYF. In DNA, the CDR3 is TGTGCCAGCAGCCCGACCGGACTAGCAGGCTACGAGCAGTACTTC. The genes are TRBV4-2 and TRBJ2-7; the match to TRBD2 covers 8 bases. V was clipped by 4 bases and J by 3 bases; unmatched bases: 8. The CDR3 runs 15 residues. From germline, CDR1 is LGHNA and CDR2 YNFKEQ.

The chain joins TRBV6-6 to TRBJ2-2; D might be TRBD2 (6 bases). In germline, CDR1 is MNHNY, CDR2 SVGAGI (reference sequence). There are 16 residues in the CDR3. Deletions cut 3 bases from V and 3 bases from J, with 14 bases between. In DNA form, the CDR3 reads TGTGCCAGCAGTTATGGGGACTCGTATTACACCGGGGAGCTGTTTTTT. Protein: CASSYGDSYYTGELFF.

This rearrangement joins TRBV6-6 to TRBJ1-2, with 9 bases that match TRBD1. Germline V gene data show CDR1 as MNHNY and CDR2 as SVGAGI (reference sequence). This CDR3 is built from 13 residues. V gave up 6 bases and J gave up 8 bases; unmatched junction bases: 7. CDR3 residues: CASSWGQGYGYTF. DNA of the CDR3: TGTGCCAGCAGCTGGGGACAGGGATACGGCTACACCTTC.

This clone was recorded once. The rearrangement joins TRBV2 to TRBJ1-5; D remains unclear. Germline loops: CDR1 SNHLY, CDR2 FYNNEI. CDR3 length: 13 residues. Between the trimmed V and J ends, which lost 7 bases and 2 bases, there was a span of 9 bases. CDR3 coding DNA: TGTGCCAGCATGTCGGAGGGCAATCAGCCCCAGCATTTT. Translating gives CASMSEGNQPQHF.

The V call is TRBV11-2, the J call TRBJ2-5, with D possibly matching TRBD2 (6 bases). Germline V lookup: CDR1 SGHAT, CDR2 FQNNGV. Trimming pared 11 bases from V and 4 bases from J, leaving 20 bases between. The length of the CDR3 is 14 residues. The chain's CDR3 is CAGSLLGGTETQYF. CDR3 bases: TGTGCCGGGTCCCTCCTTGGGGGGACAGAGACCCAGTACTTC.